The 6 T cell receptor beta chains below were found in one sample sequenced in a study of cytomegalovirus exposure and HLA in healthy donors. The primer mix had 60 Vbeta and 13 Jbeta primers. Repertoires were generated with immunoSEQ multiplex PCR, while TCRdb's copy carries only in-frame clones and drops some. The sample lists about 160,000 clones; about 81% were seen once. The sequenced sample was PBMCs. The receptors shown here come from a girl aged 2 to 10 in good health and CMV-seropositive.

The rearrangement links TRBV7-3 to TRBJ2-3; tentative D call: TRBD1 (5 bases). The V end was cut by 1 base, the J end by 2 bases, with 16 bases between. CDR3 length equals 17 residues. In germline, CDR1 is SGHTA, CDR2 FQGTGA. The CDR3 is CASSLNRAGPPTDTQYF. CDR3 nucleotide sequence: TGTGCCAGCAGCTTAAATCGGGCAGGGCCCCCCACAGATACGCAGTATTTT.

The rearrangement uses TRBV6-1 and TRBJ2-1, with TRBD2 matching 12 bases. The CDR3 extends over 16 amino acids. The ends lost 1 base at V and 3 bases at J; junction bases unmatched: 1. Germline V CDR1 and CDR2: MNHNS, SASEGT. The CDR3 is CASSEGLAGVYNEQFF. The CDR3 DNA reads TGTGCCAGCAGTGAAGGACTAGCGGGAGTCTACAATGAGCAGTTCTTC.

The gene calls are TRBV19 and TRBJ2-3; D remains unclear. Germline CDR1 LNHDA, CDR2 SQIVND (reference sequence). Trimming took 2 bases from V and 2 from J, leaving 5 bases between them. The CDR3 has 13 residues. The CDR3 region has the DNA TGTGCCAGTAGTATACAGAACACAGATACGCAGTATTTT. Amino acid sequence: CASSIQNTDTQYF.

The J gene is TRBJ1-5, the V gene TRBV28; maybe TRBD1 (5 bases). CDR1 MDHEN and CDR2 SYDVKM come from the germline V gene. The germline V and J ends were trimmed by 5 bases and 2 bases, with 7 bases remaining between them. This CDR3 spans 13 amino acids. This chain's CDR3 is CASSTGGNQPQHF. Written as DNA, the CDR3 is TGTGCCAGCAGTACAGGAGGCAATCAGCCCCAGCATTTT.

This sequence joins TRBV13 and TRBJ1-1; TRBD1 matches at 8 bases. CDR1 PRHDT and CDR2 FYEKMQ come from the germline V gene (reference sequence). Trimming removed 5 bases from V and 5 bases from J; junction bases left unmatched: 16. The CDR3 has 17 residues. CDR3 DNA sequence: TGTGCCAGCAGCCCGCCAGGGGGCATAGGGCTGGAGACTGAAGCTTTCTTT. Encoded protein: CASSPPGGIGLETEAFF.

Comments on this clone: The sample carries other DNA sequences with the same CDR3. The rearrangement links TRBV6-1 to TRBJ1-3, with D tentatively TRBD1 (6 bases). CDR1 and CDR2 (germline): MNHNS, SASEGT. Trimming removed 6 bases at V and 3 bases at J, with 9 bases between. The CDR3 is made up of 13 amino acids. CDR3 sequence (DNA): TGTGCCAGCAGAACAGGGTTTGGAAACACCATATATTTT. Protein: CASRTGFGNTIYF.